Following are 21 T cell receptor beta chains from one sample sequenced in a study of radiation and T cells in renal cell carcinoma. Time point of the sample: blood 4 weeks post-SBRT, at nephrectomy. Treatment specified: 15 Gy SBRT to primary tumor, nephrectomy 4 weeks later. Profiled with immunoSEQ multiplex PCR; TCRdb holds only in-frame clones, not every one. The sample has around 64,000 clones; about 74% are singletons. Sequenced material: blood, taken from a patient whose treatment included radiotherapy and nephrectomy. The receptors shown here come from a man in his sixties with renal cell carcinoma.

CDR3 nucleotides: TGCGCCAGCAGCTTGGCTCAGCATGAGCAGTTCTTC. Protein: CASSLAQHEQFF. V and J are TRBV5-1 and TRBJ2-1; D is undetermined. Trimming stripped 0 bases from V and 8 bases from J, with 6 bases between. The germline gives CDR1 SGHRS, CDR2 YFSETQ. This CDR3 is 12 amino acids long.

The DNA of the CDR3 is TGTGCCAGTAGTAGTGACAGGGACGAAAAACTGTTTTTT. It is translated as CASSSDRDEKLFF. The chain employs TRBV19 and TRBJ1-4, with 7 positions matching TRBD1. V lost 4 bases, J lost 8 bases, and 4 bases stayed unmatched. Germline assignment: CDR1 LNHDA and CDR2 SQIVND (reference sequence). The CDR3 runs to 13 residues.

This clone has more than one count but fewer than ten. The CDR3 loop reads CASSLGQGAPGTQYF. DNA of the CDR3: TGCGCCAGCAGCTTGGGTCAGGGGGCTCCCGGGACCCAGTACTTC. The chain links TRBV5-1 to TRBJ2-5; 8 nucleotides line up with TRBD1. Per germline, CDR1 SGHRS and CDR2 YFSETQ. The CDR3 has 15 amino acids. The V segment lost 0 bases and the J segment 7 bases; nucleotides outside the gene matches: 8.

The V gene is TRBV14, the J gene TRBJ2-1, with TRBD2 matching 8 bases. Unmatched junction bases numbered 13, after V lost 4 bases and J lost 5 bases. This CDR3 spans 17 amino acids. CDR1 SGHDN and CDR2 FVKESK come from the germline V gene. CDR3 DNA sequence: TGTGCCAGCAGCCCCGTTACGACCGGGACTAGGGACAATGAGCAGTTCTTC. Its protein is CASSPVTTGTRDNEQFF. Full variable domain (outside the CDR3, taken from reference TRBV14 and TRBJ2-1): EAGVTQFPSHSVIEKGQTVTLRCDPISGHDNLYWYRRVMGKEIKFLLHFVKESKQDESGMPNNRFLAERTGGTYSTLKVQPAELEDSGVYFCASSPVTTGTRDNEQFFGPGTRLTVL.

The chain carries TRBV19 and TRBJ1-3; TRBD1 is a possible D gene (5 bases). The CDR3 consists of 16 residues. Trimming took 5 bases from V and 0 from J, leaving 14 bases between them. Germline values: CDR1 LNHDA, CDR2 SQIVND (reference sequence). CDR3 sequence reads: CASSDPGRISGNTIYF. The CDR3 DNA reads TGTGCCAGTAGTGACCCGGGGCGCATCTCTGGAAACACCATATATTTT. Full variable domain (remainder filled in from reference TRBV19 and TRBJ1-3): DGGITQSPKYLFRKEGQNVTLSCEQNLNHDAMYWYRQDPGQGLRLIYYSQIVNDFQKGDIAEGYSVSREKKESFPLTVTSAQKNPTAFYLCASSDPGRISGNTIYFGEGSWLTVV.

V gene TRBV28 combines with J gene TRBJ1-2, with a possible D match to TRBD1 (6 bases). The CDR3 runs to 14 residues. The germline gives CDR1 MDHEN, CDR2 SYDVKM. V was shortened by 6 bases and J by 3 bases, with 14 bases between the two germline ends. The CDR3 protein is CASRGQGHYYGYTF. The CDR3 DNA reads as TGTGCCAGCAGGGGGCAGGGACACTACTATGGCTACACCTTC.

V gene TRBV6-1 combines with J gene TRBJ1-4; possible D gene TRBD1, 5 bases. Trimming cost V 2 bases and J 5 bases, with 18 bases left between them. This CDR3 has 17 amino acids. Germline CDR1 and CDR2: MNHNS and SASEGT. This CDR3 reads CASSEWGGRVENEKLFF. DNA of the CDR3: TGTGCCAGCAGTGAATGGGGGGGACGGGTGGAAAATGAAAAACTGTTTTTT.

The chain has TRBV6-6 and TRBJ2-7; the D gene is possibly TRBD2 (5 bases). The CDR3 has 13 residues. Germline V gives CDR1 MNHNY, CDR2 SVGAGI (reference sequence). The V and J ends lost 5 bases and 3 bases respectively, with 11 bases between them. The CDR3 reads CASSKGDLYEQYV. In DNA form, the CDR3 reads TGTGCCAGCAGTAAGGGAGACCTCTACGAGCAGTACGTC.

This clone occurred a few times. CDR3 coding DNA: TGTGCCAGCAGCTTAAATTGGCAGGGGGTCAATGGCTACACCTTC. Protein sequence: CASSLNWQGVNGYTF. The V call is TRBV7-2, the J call TRBJ1-2; 7 bases line up with TRBD1. Per the germline V gene, CDR1 is SGHTA and CDR2 is FQGNSA. The junction had 9 bases not matched to a gene; V was cut back by 2 bases and J by 6 bases. The CDR3 length is 15 residues.

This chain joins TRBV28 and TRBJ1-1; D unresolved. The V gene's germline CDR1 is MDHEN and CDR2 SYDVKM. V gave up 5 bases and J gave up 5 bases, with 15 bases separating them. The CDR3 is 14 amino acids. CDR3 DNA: TGTGCCAGCAGTGGGGAGGGTACGGGAACTGAAGCTTTCTTT. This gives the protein CASSGEGTGTEAFF.

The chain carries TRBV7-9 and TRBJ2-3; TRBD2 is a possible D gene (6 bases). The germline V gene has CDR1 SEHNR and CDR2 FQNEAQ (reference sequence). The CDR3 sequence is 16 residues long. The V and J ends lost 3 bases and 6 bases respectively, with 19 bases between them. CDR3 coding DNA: TGTGCCAGCAGCTTGGCCGGGACTCCCCTGGAGGATACGCAGTATTTT. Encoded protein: CASSLAGTPLEDTQYF.

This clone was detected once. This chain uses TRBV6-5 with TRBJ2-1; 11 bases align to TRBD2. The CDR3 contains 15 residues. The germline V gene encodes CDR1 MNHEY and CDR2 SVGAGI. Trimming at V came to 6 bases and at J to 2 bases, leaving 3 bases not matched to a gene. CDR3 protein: CASSKTSGAYNEQFF. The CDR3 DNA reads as TGTGCCAGCAGCAAGACTAGCGGGGCCTACAATGAGCAGTTCTTC.

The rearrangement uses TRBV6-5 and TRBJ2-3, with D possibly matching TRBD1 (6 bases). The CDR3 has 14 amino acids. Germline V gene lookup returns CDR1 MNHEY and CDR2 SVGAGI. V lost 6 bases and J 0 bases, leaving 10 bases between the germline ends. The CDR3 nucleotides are TGTGCCAGCAGCCCGGACAGAAGCACAGATACGCAGTATTTT. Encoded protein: CASSPDRSTDTQYF.

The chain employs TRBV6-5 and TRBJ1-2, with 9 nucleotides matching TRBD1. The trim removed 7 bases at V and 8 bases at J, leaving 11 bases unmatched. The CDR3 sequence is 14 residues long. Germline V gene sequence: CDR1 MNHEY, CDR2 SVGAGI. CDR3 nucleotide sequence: TGTGCCAGCACTTTGACAGGGGGTGGTGACGGCTACACCTTC. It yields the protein CASTLTGGGDGYTF.

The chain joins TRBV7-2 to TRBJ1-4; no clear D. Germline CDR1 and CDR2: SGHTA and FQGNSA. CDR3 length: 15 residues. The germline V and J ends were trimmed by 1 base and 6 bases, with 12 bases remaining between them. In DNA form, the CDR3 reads TGTGCCAGCAGCTTAGATACATTGGGTTATGAAAAACTGTTTTTT. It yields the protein CASSLDTLGYEKLFF.

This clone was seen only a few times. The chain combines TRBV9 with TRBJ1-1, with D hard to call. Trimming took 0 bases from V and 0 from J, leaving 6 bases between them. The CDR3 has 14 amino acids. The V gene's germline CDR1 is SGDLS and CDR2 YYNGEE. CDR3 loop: CASSVESMNTEAFF. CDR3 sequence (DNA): TGTGCCAGCAGCGTAGAGAGCATGAACACTGAAGCTTTCTTT.

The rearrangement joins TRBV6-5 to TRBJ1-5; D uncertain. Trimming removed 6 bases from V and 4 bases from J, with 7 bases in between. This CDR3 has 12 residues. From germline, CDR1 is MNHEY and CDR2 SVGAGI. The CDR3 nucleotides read TGTGCCAGCAGCCGCCTTAATCAGCCCCAGCATTTT. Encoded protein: CASSRLNQPQHF.

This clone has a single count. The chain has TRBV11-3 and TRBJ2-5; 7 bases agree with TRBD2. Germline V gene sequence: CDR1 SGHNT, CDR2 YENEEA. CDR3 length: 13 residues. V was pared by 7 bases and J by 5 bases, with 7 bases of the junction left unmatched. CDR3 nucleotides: TGTGCCAGCAAGGCGGGAGCTGGTGAGACCCAGTACTTC. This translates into CASKAGAGETQYF.

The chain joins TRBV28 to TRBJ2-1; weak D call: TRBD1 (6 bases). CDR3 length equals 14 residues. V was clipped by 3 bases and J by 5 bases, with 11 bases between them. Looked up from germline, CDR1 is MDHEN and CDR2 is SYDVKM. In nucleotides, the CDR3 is TGTGCCAGCAGTTTGTCAGGGGTTGACAATGAGCAGTTCTTC. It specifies CASSLSGVDNEQFF.

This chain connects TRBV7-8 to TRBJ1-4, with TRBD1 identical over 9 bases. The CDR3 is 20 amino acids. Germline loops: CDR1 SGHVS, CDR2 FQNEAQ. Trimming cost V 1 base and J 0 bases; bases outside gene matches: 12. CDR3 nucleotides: TGTGCCAGCAGCTTAGTACAGGGGGCGACCCTCGATGCAACTAATGAAAAACTGTTTTTT. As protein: CASSLVQGATLDATNEKLFF. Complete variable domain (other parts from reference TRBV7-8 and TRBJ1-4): GAGVSQSPRYKVAKRGQDVALRCDPISGHVSLFWYQQALGQGPEFLTYFQNEAQLDKSGLPSDRFFAERPEGSVSTLKIQRTQQEDSAVYLCASSLVQGATLDATNEKLFFGSGTQLSVL.

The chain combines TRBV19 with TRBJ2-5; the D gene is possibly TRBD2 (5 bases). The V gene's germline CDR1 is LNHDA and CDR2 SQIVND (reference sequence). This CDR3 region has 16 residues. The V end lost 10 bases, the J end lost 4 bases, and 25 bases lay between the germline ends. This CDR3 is CATRAAGDGGRETQYF. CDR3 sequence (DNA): TGTGCCACCCGAGCAGCCGGAGACGGAGGTAGAGAGACCCAGTACTTC.